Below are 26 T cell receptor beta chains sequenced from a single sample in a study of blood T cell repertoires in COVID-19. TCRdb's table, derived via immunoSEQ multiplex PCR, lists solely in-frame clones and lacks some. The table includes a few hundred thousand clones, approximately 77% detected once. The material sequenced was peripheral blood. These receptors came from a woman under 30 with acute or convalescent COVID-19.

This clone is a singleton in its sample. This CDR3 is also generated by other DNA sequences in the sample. CDR3 in DNA: TGTGCCAGCAGTTTAGCAGGCGAGACCCAGTACTTC. Translated, it gives CASSLAGETQYF. The rearrangement uses TRBV28 and TRBJ2-5; D unresolved. V shed 2 bases and J shed 5 bases, with 6 bases lying between them. Germline V gene lookup returns CDR1 MDHEN and CDR2 SYDVKM. This CDR3 has 12 amino acids.

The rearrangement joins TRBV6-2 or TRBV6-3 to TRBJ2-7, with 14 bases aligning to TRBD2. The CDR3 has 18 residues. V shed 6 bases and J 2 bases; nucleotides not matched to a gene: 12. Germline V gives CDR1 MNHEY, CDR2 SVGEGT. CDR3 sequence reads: CASSDSGTSGSHPYEQYF. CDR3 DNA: TGTGCCAGCAGCGATTCCGGGACTAGCGGGAGTCACCCCTACGAGCAGTACTTC.

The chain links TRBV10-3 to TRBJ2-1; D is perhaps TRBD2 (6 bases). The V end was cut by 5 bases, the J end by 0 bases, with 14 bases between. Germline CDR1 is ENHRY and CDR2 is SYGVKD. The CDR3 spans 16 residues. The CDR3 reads CAISKEAGLSYNEQFF. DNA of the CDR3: TGTGCCATCAGTAAAGAAGCGGGCCTCTCCTACAATGAGCAGTTCTTC.

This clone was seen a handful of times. The CDR3 protein is CASSQWSSSYEQYF. In DNA, the CDR3 is TGTGCCAGCAGCCAATGGTCCAGCTCCTACGAGCAGTACTTC. This chain links TRBV3-1 (or the pseudogene TRBV3-2) with TRBJ2-7; D remains ambiguous. The CDR3 is 14 amino acids. CDR1 is LGHDT and CDR2 is YNNKEL in the germline V gene (reference sequence). Trimming left V 2 bases short and J 0 bases short, with 8 bases between.

DNA for the CDR3: TGTGCCTGGAGTTTGGGGGCTTCCTACGAGCAGTACTTC. Residues: CAWSLGASYEQYF. The chain combines TRBV30 with TRBJ2-7, with D perhaps TRBD1 (6 bases). This CDR3 is built from 13 residues. Trimming removed 2 bases from V and 1 base from J, with 9 bases in between. CDR1 and CDR2 (germline): GTSNPN, SVGIG (reference sequence).

The CDR3 DNA follows: TGCGCCAGCAGCCAAGAACAAGGGACAAAAAAAGAAGCTTTCTTT. The encoded protein is CASSQEQGTKKEAFF. This chain links TRBV4-1 with TRBJ1-1, with D perhaps TRBD1 (6 bases). Germline loops: CDR1 MGHRA, CDR2 YSYEKL. This CDR3 region has 15 residues. V shed 0 bases and J shed 8 bases, with 16 bases lying between them.

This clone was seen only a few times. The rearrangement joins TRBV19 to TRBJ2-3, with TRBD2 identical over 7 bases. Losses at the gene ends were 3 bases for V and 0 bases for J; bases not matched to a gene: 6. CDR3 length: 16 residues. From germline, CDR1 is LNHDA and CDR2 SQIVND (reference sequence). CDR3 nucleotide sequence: TGTGCCAGTAGTATGGGACTAATTTCTAGCACAGATACGCAGTATTTT. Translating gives CASSMGLISSTDTQYF.

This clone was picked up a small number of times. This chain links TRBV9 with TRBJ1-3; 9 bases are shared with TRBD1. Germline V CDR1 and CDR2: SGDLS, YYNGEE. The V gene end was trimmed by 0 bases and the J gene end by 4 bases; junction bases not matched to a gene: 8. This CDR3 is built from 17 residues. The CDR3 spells CASSVGRGQGRGNTIYF. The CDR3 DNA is TGTGCCAGCAGCGTAGGAAGGGGACAGGGCCGCGGAAACACCATATATTTT. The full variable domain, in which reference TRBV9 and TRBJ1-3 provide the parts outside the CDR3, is DSGVTQTPKHLITATGQRVTLRCSPRSGDLSVYWYQQSLDQGLQFLIQYYNGEERAKGNILERFSAQQFPDLHSELNLSSLELGDSALYFCASSVGRGQGRGNTIYFGEGSWLTVV.

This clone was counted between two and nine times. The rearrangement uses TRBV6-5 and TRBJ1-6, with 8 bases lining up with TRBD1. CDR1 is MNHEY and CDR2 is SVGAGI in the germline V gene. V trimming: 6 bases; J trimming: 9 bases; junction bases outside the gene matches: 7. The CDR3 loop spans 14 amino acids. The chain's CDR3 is CASRPTGVASPLHF. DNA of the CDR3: TGTGCCAGCAGGCCGACAGGGGTGGCTTCACCCCTCCACTTT.

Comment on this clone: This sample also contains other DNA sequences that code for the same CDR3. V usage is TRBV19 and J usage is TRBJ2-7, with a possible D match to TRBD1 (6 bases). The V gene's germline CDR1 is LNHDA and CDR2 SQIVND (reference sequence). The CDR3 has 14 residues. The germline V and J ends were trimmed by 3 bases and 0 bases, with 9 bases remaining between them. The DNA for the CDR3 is TGTGCCAGTAGTATTCAGGGGTCCTCCTACGAGCAGTACTTC. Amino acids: CASSIQGSSYEQYF. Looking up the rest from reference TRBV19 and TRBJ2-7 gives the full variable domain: DGGITQSPKYLFRKEGQNVTLSCEQNLNHDAMYWYRQDPGQGLRLIYYSQIVNDFQKGDIAEGYSVSREKKESFPLTVTSAQKNPTAFYLCASSIQGSSYEQYFGPGTRLTVT.

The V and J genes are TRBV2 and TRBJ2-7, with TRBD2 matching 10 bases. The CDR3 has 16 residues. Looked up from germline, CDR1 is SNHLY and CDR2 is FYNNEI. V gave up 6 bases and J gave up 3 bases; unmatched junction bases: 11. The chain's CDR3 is CASRPGLATPLYEQYF. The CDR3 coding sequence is TGTGCCAGCAGGCCGGGACTAGCGACACCCCTCTACGAGCAGTACTTC. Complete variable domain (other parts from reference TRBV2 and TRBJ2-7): EPEVTQTPSHQVTQMGQEVILRCVPISNHLYFYWYRQILGQKVEFLVSFYNNEISEKSEIFDDQFSVERPDGSNFTLKIRSTKLEDSAMYFCASRPGLATPLYEQYFGPGTRLTVT.

The CDR3 is CASSPYTGGSYNSPLHF. The CDR3 DNA is TGTGCCAGCAGTCCATATACAGGGGGCTCCTATAATTCACCCCTCCACTTT. This sequence joins TRBV28 and TRBJ1-6; 8 bases match TRBD1. This CDR3 comprises 17 residues. V was clipped by 5 bases and J by 0 bases; unmatched bases: 6. CDR1 and CDR2 (germline): MDHEN, SYDVKM.

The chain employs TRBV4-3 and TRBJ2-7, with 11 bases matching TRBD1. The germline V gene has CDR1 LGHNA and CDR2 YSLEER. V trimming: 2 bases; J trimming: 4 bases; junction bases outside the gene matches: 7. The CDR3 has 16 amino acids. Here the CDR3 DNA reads TGCGCCAGCAGCCAACGGACCGGGACAGGGGGTTACGAGCAGTACTTC. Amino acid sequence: CASSQRTGTGGYEQYF.

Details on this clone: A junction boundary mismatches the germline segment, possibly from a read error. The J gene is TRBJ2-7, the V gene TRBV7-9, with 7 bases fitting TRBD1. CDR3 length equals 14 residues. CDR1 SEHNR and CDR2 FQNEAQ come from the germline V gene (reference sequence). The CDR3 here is CASSLQGQSSEQYF. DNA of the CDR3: TGTGCCAGCAGCTTACAGGGACAGTCCTCCGAGCAGTACTTC.

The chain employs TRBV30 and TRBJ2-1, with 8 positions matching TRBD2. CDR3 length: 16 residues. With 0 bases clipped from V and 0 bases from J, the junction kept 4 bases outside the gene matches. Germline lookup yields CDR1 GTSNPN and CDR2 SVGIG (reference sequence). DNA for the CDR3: TGTGCCTGGAGTGTAGGCGGGAGGCCCTCCTACAATGAGCAGTTCTTC. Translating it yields CAWSVGGRPSYNEQFF. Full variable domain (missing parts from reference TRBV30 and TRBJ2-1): SQTIHQWPATLVQPVGSPLSLECTVEGTSNPNLYWYRQAAGRGLQLLFYSVGIGQISSEVPQNLSASRPQDRQFILSSKKLLLSDSGFYLCAWSVGGRPSYNEQFFGPGTRLTVL.

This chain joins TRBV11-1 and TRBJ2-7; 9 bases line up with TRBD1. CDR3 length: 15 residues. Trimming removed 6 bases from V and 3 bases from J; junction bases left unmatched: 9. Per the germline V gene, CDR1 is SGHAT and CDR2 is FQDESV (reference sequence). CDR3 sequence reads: CASSSPDRGFYEQYF. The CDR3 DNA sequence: TGTGCCAGCAGTTCCCCGGACAGGGGATTCTACGAGCAGTACTTC.

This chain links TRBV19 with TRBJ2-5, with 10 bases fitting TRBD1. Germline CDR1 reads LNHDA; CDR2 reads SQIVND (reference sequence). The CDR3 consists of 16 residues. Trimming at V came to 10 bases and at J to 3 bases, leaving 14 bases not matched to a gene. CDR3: CATAVGTGAGEETQYF. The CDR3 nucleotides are TGTGCCACCGCGGTCGGGACAGGGGCTGGTGAAGAGACCCAGTACTTC.

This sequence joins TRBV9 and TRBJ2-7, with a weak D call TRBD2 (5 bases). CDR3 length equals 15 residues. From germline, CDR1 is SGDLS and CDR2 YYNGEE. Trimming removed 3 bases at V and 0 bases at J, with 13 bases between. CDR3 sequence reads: CASSAGLTNSYEQYF. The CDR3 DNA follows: TGTGCCAGCAGCGCCGGACTGACAAACTCCTACGAGCAGTACTTC.

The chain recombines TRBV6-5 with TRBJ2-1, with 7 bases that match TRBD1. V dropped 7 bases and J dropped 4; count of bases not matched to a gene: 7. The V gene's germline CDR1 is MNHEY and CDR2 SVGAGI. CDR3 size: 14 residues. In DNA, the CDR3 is TGTGCCAGCATCCTCGGGACAGCATACAATGAGCAGTTCTTC. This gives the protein CASILGTAYNEQFF.

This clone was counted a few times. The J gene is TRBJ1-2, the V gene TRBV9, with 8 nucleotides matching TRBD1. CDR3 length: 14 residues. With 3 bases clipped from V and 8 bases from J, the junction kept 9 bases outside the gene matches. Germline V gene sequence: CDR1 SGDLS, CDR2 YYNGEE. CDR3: CASSGPGGVGGYTF. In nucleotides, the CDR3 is TGTGCCAGCAGCGGTCCAGGGGGCGTTGGGGGCTACACCTTC.

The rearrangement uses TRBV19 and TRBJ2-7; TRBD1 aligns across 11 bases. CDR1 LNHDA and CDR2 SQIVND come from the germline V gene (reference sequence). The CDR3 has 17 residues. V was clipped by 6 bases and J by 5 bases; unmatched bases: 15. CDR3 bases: TGTGCCAGTAGCAACGAGAGACCGGGACAGGGGGACGACGAGCAGTACTTC. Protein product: CASSNERPGQGDDEQYF.

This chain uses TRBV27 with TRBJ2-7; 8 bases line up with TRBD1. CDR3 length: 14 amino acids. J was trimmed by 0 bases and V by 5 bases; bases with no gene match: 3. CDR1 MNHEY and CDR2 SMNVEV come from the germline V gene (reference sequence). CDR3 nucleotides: TGTGCCAGCAGTACCGGGACAGGCTCCTACGAGCAGTACTTC. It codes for CASSTGTGSYEQYF.

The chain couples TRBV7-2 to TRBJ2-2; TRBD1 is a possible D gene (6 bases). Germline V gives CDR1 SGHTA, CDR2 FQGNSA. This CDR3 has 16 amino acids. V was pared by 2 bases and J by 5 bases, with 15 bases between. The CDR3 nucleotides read TGTGCCAGCAGCTTAAGTTTCTCAGGGGTGACCGGGGAGCTGTTTTTT. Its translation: CASSLSFSGVTGELFF.

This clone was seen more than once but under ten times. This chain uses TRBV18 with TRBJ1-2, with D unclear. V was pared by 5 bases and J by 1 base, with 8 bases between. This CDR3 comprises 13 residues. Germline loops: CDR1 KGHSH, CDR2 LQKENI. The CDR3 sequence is CASSAGNNYGYTF. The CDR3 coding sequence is TGTGCCAGCTCAGCGGGAAATAACTATGGCTACACCTTC.

The CDR3 DNA reads as TGTGCCAGTAGGTCAACAGGGGTCTCTGGAAACACCATATATTTT. Residues: CASRSTGVSGNTIYF. The rearrangement uses TRBV19 and TRBJ1-3; 7 positions agree with TRBD1. The CDR3 runs to 15 residues. V trimming: 6 bases; J trimming: 0 bases; junction bases outside the gene matches: 5. Germline values: CDR1 LNHDA, CDR2 SQIVND (reference sequence).

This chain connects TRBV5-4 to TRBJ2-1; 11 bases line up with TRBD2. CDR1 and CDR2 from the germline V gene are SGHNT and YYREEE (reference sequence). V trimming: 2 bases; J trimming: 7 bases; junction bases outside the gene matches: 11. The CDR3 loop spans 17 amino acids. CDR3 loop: CASSLRTSGLRGNEQFF. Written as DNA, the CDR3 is TGTGCCAGCAGCTTAAGGACTAGCGGGCTACGAGGGAATGAGCAGTTCTTC.